This section outlines one TCR beta chain sequence together with its context. The antigen is undetermined. V lost 3 bases to trimming and J lost 7 bases, with 8 bases between them. Germline loops: CDR1 SGHTS, CDR2 YDEGEE. The CDR3 has 13 amino acids. This entry belongs to a study of T cell responses to AZD1222 COVID-19 vaccine. The protocol was immunoSEQ multiplex PCR, while the TCRdb copy is restricted to in-frame clones and leaves out a portion. The sample lists about 110,000 clones, 80% to 85% occurring once. The study, taken as a whole, reports: Unmutated variant regions reportedly attract nearly half of all spike-specific TCRs. Dominant CD4 TCR responses targeted spike regions 160-218 and 743-854.

This clonotype originated in an adult in good health. The specimen comprised peripheral blood, sampled on day 0 of AZD1222 vaccination. This chain links TRBV5-8 with TRBJ1-6, with a weak D call TRBD1 (5 bases). The CDR3 loop reads CASSSRQNSPLHF. CDR3 bases: TGTGCCAGCAGCTCTAGACAGAATTCACCCCTCCACTTT.